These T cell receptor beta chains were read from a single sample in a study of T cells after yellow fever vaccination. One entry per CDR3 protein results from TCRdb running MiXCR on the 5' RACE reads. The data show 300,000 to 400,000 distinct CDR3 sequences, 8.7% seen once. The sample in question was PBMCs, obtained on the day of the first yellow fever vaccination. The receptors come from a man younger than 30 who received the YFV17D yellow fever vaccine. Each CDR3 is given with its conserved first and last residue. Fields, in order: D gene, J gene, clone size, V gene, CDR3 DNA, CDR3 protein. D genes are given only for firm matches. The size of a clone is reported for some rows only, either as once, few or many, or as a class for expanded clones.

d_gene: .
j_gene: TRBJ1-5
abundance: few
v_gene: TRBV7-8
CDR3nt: TGTGCCAGCAGCTCGACCCCCTATCAGCCCCAGCATTTT
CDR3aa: CASSSTPYQPQHF

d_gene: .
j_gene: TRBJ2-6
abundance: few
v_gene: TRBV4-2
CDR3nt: TGTGCCAGCAGCCAGGAAGACAGACCCGGGGCCAACGTCCTGACTTTC
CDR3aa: CASSQEDRPGANVLTF

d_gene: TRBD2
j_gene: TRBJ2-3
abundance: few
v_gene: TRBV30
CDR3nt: TGTGCCTGGGCTCCGGGACTAGTCAATACGCAGTATTTT
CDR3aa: CAWAPGLVNTQYF

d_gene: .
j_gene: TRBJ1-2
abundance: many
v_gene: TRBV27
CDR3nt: TGTGCCACCGCGGCCAGGTTCGGGTTTGACTATGGCTACACCTTC
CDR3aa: CATAARFGFDYGYTF

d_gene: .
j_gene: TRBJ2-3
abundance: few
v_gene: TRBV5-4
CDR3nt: TGTGCCAGCAGCACAGACTCCCGACTCGCGTATTTT
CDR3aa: CASSTDSRLAYF

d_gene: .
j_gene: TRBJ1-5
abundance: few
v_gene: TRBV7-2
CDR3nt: TGTGCCAGCAGCCCTCACGCGGGGGATCAGCCCCAGCATTTT
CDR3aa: CASSPHAGDQPQHF

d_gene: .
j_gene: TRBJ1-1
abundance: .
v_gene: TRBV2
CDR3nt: TGTGCCAGCCTAGGGTCTATGGACACTGAAGCTTTCTTT
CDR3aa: CASLGSMDTEAFF

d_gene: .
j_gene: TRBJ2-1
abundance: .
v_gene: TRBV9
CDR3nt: TGTGCCAGCAGCGTACAGGGCCGGGCGGATGAGCAGTTCTTC
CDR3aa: CASSVQGRADEQFF

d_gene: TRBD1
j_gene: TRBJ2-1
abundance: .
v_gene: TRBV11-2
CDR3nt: TGTGCCAGCAGCAACCGTGGACAGGGCGCTTCCTACAATGAGCAGTTCTTC
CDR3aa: CASSNRGQGASYNEQFF

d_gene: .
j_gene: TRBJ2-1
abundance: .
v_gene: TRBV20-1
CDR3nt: TGCAGTGCTCCACTGCGACAGAACTACAATGAGCAGTTCTTC
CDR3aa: CSAPLRQNYNEQFF

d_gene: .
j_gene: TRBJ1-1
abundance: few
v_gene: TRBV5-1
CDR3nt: TGCGCCAGCAGCTGGGGAGGGGACACTGAAGCTTTCTTT
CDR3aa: CASSWGGDTEAFF

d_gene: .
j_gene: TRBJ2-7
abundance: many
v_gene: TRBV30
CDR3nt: TGTGCCTGGAGTCAAGGGTCCGTCTACGAGCAGTACTTC
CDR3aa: CAWSQGSVYEQYF

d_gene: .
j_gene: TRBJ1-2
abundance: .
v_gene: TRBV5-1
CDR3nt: TGCGCCAGCAGCTCATGGGACGGACCATATGGCTACACCTTC
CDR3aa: CASSSWDGPYGYTF

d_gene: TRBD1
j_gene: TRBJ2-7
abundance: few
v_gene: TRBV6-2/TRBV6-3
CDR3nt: TGTGCCAGCAGTCAGACAGGGGGAACCTACGAGCAGTACTTC
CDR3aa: CASSQTGGTYEQYF

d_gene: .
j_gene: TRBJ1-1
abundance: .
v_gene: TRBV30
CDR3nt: TGTGCCTGGAGCAGGGATTCATACACTGAAGCTTTCTTT
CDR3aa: CAWSRDSYTEAFF

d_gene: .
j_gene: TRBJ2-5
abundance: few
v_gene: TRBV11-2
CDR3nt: TGTGCCAGCAGCTTAGTCCTCCGACAGGAGACCCAGTACTTC
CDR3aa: CASSLVLRQETQYF

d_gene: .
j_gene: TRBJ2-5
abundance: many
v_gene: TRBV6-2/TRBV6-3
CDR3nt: TGTGCCAGCAGTTATACAGAGTGGTGGGAGACCCAGTACTTC
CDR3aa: CASSYTEWWETQYF

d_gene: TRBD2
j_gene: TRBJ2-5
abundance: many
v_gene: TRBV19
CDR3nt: TGTGCCAGTAGTATGACTAGCGGGGGGCTTACAACCCAGTACTTC
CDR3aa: CASSMTSGGLTTQYF

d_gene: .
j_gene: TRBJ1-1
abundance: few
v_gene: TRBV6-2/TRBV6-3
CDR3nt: TGTGCCAGCAGTATACAGGAGAACACTGAAGCTTTCTTT
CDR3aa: CASSIQENTEAFF

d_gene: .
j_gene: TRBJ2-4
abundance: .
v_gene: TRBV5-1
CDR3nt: TGCGCCAGCAGCTTGGGGCCGGGGGTGGCCAAAAACATTCAGTACTTC
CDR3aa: CASSLGPGVAKNIQYF

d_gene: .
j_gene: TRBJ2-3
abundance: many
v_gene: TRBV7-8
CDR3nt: TGTGCCAGCAGCTTAGTACGCAGACGAAAGGTGTCAGATACGCAGTATTTT
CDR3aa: CASSLVRRRKVSDTQYF

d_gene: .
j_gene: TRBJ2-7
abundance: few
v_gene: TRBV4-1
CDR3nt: TGCGCCAGCAGCCAAGATCTGGGCGTAACCTACGAGCAGTACTTC
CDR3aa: CASSQDLGVTYEQYF

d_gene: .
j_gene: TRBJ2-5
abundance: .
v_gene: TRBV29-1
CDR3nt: TGCAGCGTTGAGGGGGACACCCAAGGGGAGACCCAGTACTTC
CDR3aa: CSVEGDTQGETQYF

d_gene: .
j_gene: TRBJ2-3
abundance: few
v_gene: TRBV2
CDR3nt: TGTGCCAGCGACGAAGGGCAAGATACGCAGTATTTT
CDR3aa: CASDEGQDTQYF

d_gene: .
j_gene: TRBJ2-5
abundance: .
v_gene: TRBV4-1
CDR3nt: TGCGCCAGCAGCCAAAAAGGGCAAGAGACCCAGTACTTC
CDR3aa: CASSQKGQETQYF

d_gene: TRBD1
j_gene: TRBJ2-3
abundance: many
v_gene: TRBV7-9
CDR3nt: TGTGCCAGCAGCTTCGGACAGGGGGTGGAAGATACGCAGTATTTT
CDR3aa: CASSFGQGVEDTQYF

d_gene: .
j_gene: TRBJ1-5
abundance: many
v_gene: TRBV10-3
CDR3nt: TGTGCCATCAGTGAGTCGGGGGGGAACCGGCCCCAGCATTTT
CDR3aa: CAISESGGNRPQHF

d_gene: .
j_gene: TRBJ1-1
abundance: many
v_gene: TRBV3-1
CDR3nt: TGTGCCAGCAGCATGGGGTCAGAGAGGGACACTGAAGCTTTCTTT
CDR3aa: CASSMGSERDTEAFF

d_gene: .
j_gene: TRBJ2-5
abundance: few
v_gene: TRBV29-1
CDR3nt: TGCAGCGTTGAAGTGCAACTAGCCCGGGAGACCCAGTACTTC
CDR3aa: CSVEVQLARETQYF

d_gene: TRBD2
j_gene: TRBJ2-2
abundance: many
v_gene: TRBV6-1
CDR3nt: TGTGCCAGCAGCCCATCTCCGGGGGGTGGGACCGGGGAGCTGTTTTTT
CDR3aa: CASSPSPGGGTGELFF

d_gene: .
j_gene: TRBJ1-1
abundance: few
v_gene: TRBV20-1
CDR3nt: TGCAGTGCTCGAGAACCGACAGGGAACACTGAAGCTTTCTTT
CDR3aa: CSAREPTGNTEAFF